This T cell receptor (beta chain) was recorded in a study of Graves' ophthalmopathy and Graves' hyperthyroidism. About the research overall: Before any treatment, peripheral blood was taken at the initial diagnosis.

Study observations and caveats: Most thyroid clonotypes with frequency above 0.001 were detected in blood too.

RNA transcripts served as template for amplifying TCR beta CDR3 sequences. First-round RT-PCR relied on HTBI primers, and a second-round multiplex PCR came next. A single record per CDR3 protein comes from TCRdb applying MiXCR to the multiplex PCR reads. The table records 150,000 to 200,000 distinct CDR3 sequences, roughly two fifths of them present only once. This clonotype was seen repeatedly, ten times or more. Its antigen is undetermined. 7.5 to 10 ml of fresh blood yielded the PBMCs by density gradient. The CDR3 runs to 15 residues. The V segment lost 7 bases and the J segment 4 bases; nucleotides outside the gene matches: 11. Germline loops: CDR1 LGHNA, CDR2 YNFKEQ.

The sample comprised peripheral blood. This chain links TRBV4-2 with TRBJ2-5, with 8 bases that match TRBD2. This TCR was sampled from a man aged 25 to 40 with Graves' ophthalmopathy. Here the CDR3 DNA reads TGTGCCAGCACCCCTTCTGCGGGAGGATTAGAGACCCAGTACTTC. As protein: CASTPSAGGLETQYF.